These T cell receptor beta chains were read from a single sample in a study of cytotoxic CD8 clonotypes in ibrutinib-treated CLL. Here immunoSEQ multiplex PCR was the method, and the copy in TCRdb shows in-frame clones only, minus some. The sample has around 310,000 clones; around four fifths are singletons. The sequencing used PBMCs, collected before ibrutinib treatment. The receptors here all came from a human donor with chronic lymphocytic leukemia. The CDR3 runs from the conserved cysteine through the conserved F or W. Each record gives: J gene, D gene, V gene, clone size, CDR3 DNA, CDR3 protein. A D gene is named only where the DNA matches it firmly. Expanded clones get a size class; other rows say once, few or many, or leave the size out.

J: TRBJ2-1
D: TRBD2
V: TRBV11-2
size: few
DNA: TGTGCCAGCAGCATGGGACTAGCTTCATGGGAGCAGTTCTTC
CDR3: CASSMGLASWEQFF

J: TRBJ1-4
D: -
V: TRBV2
size: -
DNA: TGTGCCAGCACCGCAGCTCCTAATGAAAAACTGTTTTTT
CDR3: CASTAAPNEKLFF

J: TRBJ2-5
D: TRBD2
V: TRBV12-5
size: -
DNA: TGTGCTAGTGGTTTGGTACTAGGACTAGCGGCTTACCAAGAGACCCAGTACTTC
CDR3: CASGLVLGLAAYQETQYF

J: TRBJ2-1
D: -
V: TRBV7-6
size: -
DNA: TGTGCCAGCAGCTCTGAACATGTGGGGGAGCAGTTCTTC
CDR3: CASSSEHVGEQFF

J: TRBJ1-1
D: -
V: TRBV2
size: -
DNA: TGTGCCAGCACCTCCAGGACCACTGAAGCTTTCTTT
CDR3: CASTSRTTEAFF

J: TRBJ2-7
D: TRBD1
V: TRBV18
size: -
DNA: TGTGCCAGCTCACCGGACAGGGCTTCCTACGAGCAGTACTTC
CDR3: CASSPDRASYEQYF

J: TRBJ1-2
D: TRBD1
V: TRBV4-3
size: once
DNA: TGCGCCAGCAGCCACTCCGACAGGGGACGACGTAACTATGGCTACACCTTC
CDR3: CASSHSDRGRRNYGYTF

J: TRBJ1-2
D: -
V: TRBV10-3
size: once
DNA: TGTGCCATCAGTGACTATGAGATCTATGGCTACACCTTC
CDR3: CAISDYEIYGYTF

J: TRBJ1-2
D: -
V: TRBV9
size: few
DNA: TGTGCCAGCAGCACCCGGTCCTATGGCTACACCTTC
CDR3: CASSTRSYGYTF

J: TRBJ2-7
D: TRBD2
V: TRBV7-9
size: -
DNA: TGTGCCAGCACCTTCGTGGCTAGCGGGAGGGCCTCCTACGAGCAGTACTTC
CDR3: CASTFVASGRASYEQYF

J: TRBJ2-5
D: -
V: TRBV15
size: -
DNA: TGTGCCACCAGCAGGTCGGTTGTGGTGAGCGAGACCCAGTACTTC
CDR3: CATSRSVVVSETQYF

J: TRBJ2-6
D: -
V: TRBV30
size: once
DNA: TGTGCCTGGAGTGGTTTTGGGGCCAACGTCCTGACTTTC
CDR3: CAWSGFGANVLTF

J: TRBJ2-7
D: -
V: TRBV29-1
size: -
DNA: TGCAGCGTTGAGGTTGGGACGGGAACCTACGAGCAGTACTTC
CDR3: CSVEVGTGTYEQYF

J: TRBJ2-3
D: TRBD1
V: TRBV7-9
size: -
DNA: TGTGCCAGCAGCCCACAGGGGATGGGCACAGATACGCAGTATTTT
CDR3: CASSPQGMGTDTQYF

J: TRBJ1-1
D: -
V: TRBV5-1
size: -
DNA: TGCGCCAGCAGCTTGGACAGCCCTCGGGTACCTGAAGCTTTCTTT
CDR3: CASSLDSPRVPEAFF

J: TRBJ1-3
D: -
V: TRBV27
size: -
DNA: TGTGCCAGCAGAGGGACATTAGCTCCTGGAAACACCATATATTTT
CDR3: CASRGTLAPGNTIYF

J: TRBJ2-2
D: TRBD2
V: TRBV9
size: -
DNA: TGTGCCAGCAGCCGAGCGGGAGTGGCTAACACCGGGGAGCTGTTTTTT
CDR3: CASSRAGVANTGELFF

J: TRBJ2-7
D: -
V: TRBV5-8
size: -
DNA: TGTGCCAGCAGCTTAGACGCAGACCTACACTACGAGCAGTACTTC
CDR3: CASSLDADLHYEQYF

J: TRBJ2-7
D: TRBD2
V: TRBV28
size: -
DNA: TGTGCCAGCTCAACCAGCGGGAGGGCCGGGGAGCAGTACTTC
CDR3: CASSTSGRAGEQYF

J: TRBJ2-7
D: TRBD2
V: TRBV5-6
size: -
DNA: TGTGCCAGCAGCTTGTATAGGCTAGCGGGACCTTTCTACGAGCAGTACTTC
CDR3: CASSLYRLAGPFYEQYF

J: TRBJ2-2
D: -
V: TRBV19
size: -
DNA: TGTGCCAGTAGTATTGGGGGCGGCGGGGAGCTGTTTTTT
CDR3: CASSIGGGGELFF